This is a list of T cell receptor beta chains from one sample in a study of T-cell reconstitution after alpha-beta-depleted transplantation in children. TCRdb reprocessed the PCR reads with MiXCR, giving one entry per CDR3 protein. Seen here are tens of thousands of distinct CDR3 sequences, around 8.8% observed once, and the top ten hold roughly a quarter. Sequenced here: PBMCs, mostly from graft donor cells, sampled 60 days after TCRalphabeta/CD19-depleted stem cell transplant. The receptors shown here come from a male patient between 2 and 9 years old who had a stem cell transplant for chronic granulomatous disease, so the T cells may come from the graft donor. The CDR3 runs from the conserved cysteine through the conserved F or W. A D gene is named only where the DNA matches it firmly. A row's size may be missing; if present it is once, few, many or a size class.

D gene: NA
clone size: many
J gene: TRBJ1-1
V gene: TRBV20-1
CDR3 DNA: TGCAGTGCTAGATCCGTGGGGGGGCCCACTGAAGCTTTCTTT
CDR3 protein: CSARSVGGPTEAFF

D gene: NA
clone size: medium-sized
J gene: TRBJ2-7
V gene: TRBV20-1
CDR3 DNA: TGCAGTGCTAGCTACCTGCGGGGAAGCTACGAGCAGTACTTC
CDR3 protein: CSASYLRGSYEQYF

D gene: TRBD2
clone size: few
J gene: TRBJ2-3
V gene: TRBV10-3
CDR3 DNA: TGTGCCATCAGTGAGTTAGCGGGGAAAAGCACAGATACGCAGTATTTT
CDR3 protein: CAISELAGKSTDTQYF

D gene: NA
clone size: many
J gene: TRBJ2-5
V gene: TRBV6-2/TRBV6-3
CDR3 DNA: TGTGCCAGCAGTTGGACCGGTGAGACCCAGTACTTC
CDR3 protein: CASSWTGETQYF

D gene: TRBD1
clone size: NA
J gene: TRBJ1-1
V gene: TRBV19
CDR3 DNA: TGTGCCAGTAGCCGACCGTGGGACAGGGGGCATGTGAACACTGAAGCTTTCTTT
CDR3 protein: CASSRPWDRGHVNTEAFF

D gene: TRBD2
clone size: medium-sized
J gene: TRBJ2-1
V gene: TRBV7-2
CDR3 DNA: TGTGCCAGCAGCCCCCGGACTAGCGGGAGTGATGAGCAGTTCTTC
CDR3 protein: CASSPRTSGSDEQFF

D gene: NA
clone size: many
J gene: TRBJ1-6
V gene: TRBV6-5
CDR3 DNA: TGTGCCAGCAGTTACGATCATGCCTCTTCACCCCTCCACTTT
CDR3 protein: CASSYDHASSPLHF

D gene: TRBD1
clone size: many
J gene: TRBJ1-6
V gene: TRBV12-3/TRBV12-4
CDR3 DNA: TGTGCCAGCGGGACGGGACAGTATAATTCACCCCTCCACTTT
CDR3 protein: CASGTGQYNSPLHF

D gene: NA
clone size: many
J gene: TRBJ2-1
V gene: TRBV7-2
CDR3 DNA: TGTGCCAGCAGTAGGGGTCGCGGGACCCACAATGAGCAGTTCTTC
CDR3 protein: CASSRGRGTHNEQFF

D gene: NA
clone size: few
J gene: TRBJ1-1
V gene: TRBV20-1
CDR3 DNA: TGCAGTGCTAACGGTCATGAAGCTTTCTTT
CDR3 protein: CSANGHEAFF

D gene: NA
clone size: many
J gene: TRBJ1-2
V gene: TRBV6-2/TRBV6-3
CDR3 DNA: TGTGCCAGCAGGCCCCAACGGAATGATGGCTACACCTTC
CDR3 protein: CASRPQRNDGYTF

D gene: NA
clone size: few
J gene: TRBJ1-4
V gene: TRBV27
CDR3 DNA: TGTGCCAGCAGTTTCGGACTGATGGGGGCCGGCGAAAAACTGTTTTTT
CDR3 protein: CASSFGLMGAGEKLFF

D gene: TRBD2
clone size: many
J gene: TRBJ2-1
V gene: TRBV7-2
CDR3 DNA: TGTGCCAGCAGCTCCGGACTAGTCGAAGGGGCTTACAATGAGCAGTTCTTC
CDR3 protein: CASSSGLVEGAYNEQFF

D gene: NA
clone size: few
J gene: TRBJ2-7
V gene: TRBV20-1
CDR3 DNA: TGCAGTGCTAGGGTCTACGAGCAGTACTTC
CDR3 protein: CSARVYEQYF

D gene: TRBD2
clone size: few
J gene: TRBJ2-1
V gene: TRBV20-1
CDR3 DNA: TGCAGTGCTAAGGAGGCGGGAGGGGACTACAATGAGCAGTTCTTC
CDR3 protein: CSAKEAGGDYNEQFF

D gene: TRBD2
clone size: many
J gene: TRBJ2-1
V gene: TRBV11-2
CDR3 DNA: TGTGCCAGCAGCTTAGGGGTAGCGGGAGGGCCCCCCGAGCAGTTCTTC
CDR3 protein: CASSLGVAGGPPEQFF

D gene: TRBD1
clone size: many
J gene: TRBJ2-2
V gene: TRBV3-1
CDR3 DNA: TGTGCCAGCAGCCAAATACTAGGGACAGGGGTTTACACCGGGGAGCTGTTTTTT
CDR3 protein: CASSQILGTGVYTGELFF

D gene: TRBD2
clone size: many
J gene: TRBJ2-5
V gene: TRBV6-1
CDR3 DNA: TGTGCCAGCAGCCGACGTGGACTAGCGGGAGTGGGTCAAGAGACCCAGTACTTC
CDR3 protein: CASSRRGLAGVGQETQYF

D gene: NA
clone size: NA
J gene: TRBJ1-6
V gene: TRBV20-1
CDR3 DNA: TGCAGTGCTAGTCGGCGACGGGATAATTCACCCCTCCACTTT
CDR3 protein: CSASRRRDNSPLHF

D gene: TRBD1
clone size: many
J gene: TRBJ1-5
V gene: TRBV6-2/TRBV6-3
CDR3 DNA: TGTGCCAGCAGAGTGACAGGGCTGGTTTATCAGCCCCAGCATTTT
CDR3 protein: CASRVTGLVYQPQHF

D gene: NA
clone size: many
J gene: TRBJ2-3
V gene: TRBV24-1
CDR3 DNA: TGTGCCACCAGTGATCCTGGACAGTTCGGCACAGATACGCAGTATTTT
CDR3 protein: CATSDPGQFGTDTQYF

D gene: TRBD2
clone size: NA
J gene: TRBJ2-7
V gene: TRBV4-3
CDR3 DNA: TGCGCCAGCAGCCAAGATTCGAGGGCTAGCGGGGCACCCTACGAGCAGTACTTC
CDR3 protein: CASSQDSRASGAPYEQYF

D gene: TRBD2
clone size: many
J gene: TRBJ2-1
V gene: TRBV16
CDR3 DNA: TGTGCCAGCAGCCAAATAACTAGCGGGAGTGTAAATGAGCAGTTCTTC
CDR3 protein: CASSQITSGSVNEQFF

D gene: TRBD2
clone size: few
J gene: TRBJ2-1
V gene: TRBV30
CDR3 DNA: TGTGCCTGGAGAGCCTCAACTAGCGGGGGTTACAATGAGCAGTTCTTC
CDR3 protein: CAWRASTSGGYNEQFF

D gene: NA
clone size: many
J gene: TRBJ1-5
V gene: TRBV6-5
CDR3 DNA: TGTGCCAGCATTAGGGATAGCAATCAGCCCCAGCATTTT
CDR3 protein: CASIRDSNQPQHF

D gene: TRBD1
clone size: few
J gene: TRBJ2-1
V gene: TRBV7-9
CDR3 DNA: TGTGCCAGCAGCTTCTCGGGACAGGCCTCGTTCTTC
CDR3 protein: CASSFSGQASFF

D gene: TRBD1
clone size: few
J gene: TRBJ2-7
V gene: TRBV5-4
CDR3 DNA: TGTGCCAGCAGCTCGGGACAGGGGAAAAGGGACGAGCAGTACTTC
CDR3 protein: CASSSGQGKRDEQYF

D gene: TRBD1
clone size: many
J gene: TRBJ2-1
V gene: TRBV4-3
CDR3 DNA: TGCGCCAGCAGCCAAGACGGCGGGACAGGGAGGAATGAGCAGTTCTTC
CDR3 protein: CASSQDGGTGRNEQFF

D gene: NA
clone size: many
J gene: TRBJ2-1
V gene: TRBV7-2
CDR3 DNA: TGTGCCAGCAGCTTCTCGCAGCTAGGCCAGTTCTTC
CDR3 protein: CASSFSQLGQFF

D gene: NA
clone size: many
J gene: TRBJ2-7
V gene: TRBV10-3
CDR3 DNA: TGTGCCATCAGTGAGTCGAAACAGGGTTCGGGCGAGCAGTACTTC
CDR3 protein: CAISESKQGSGEQYF

D gene: TRBD2
clone size: many
J gene: TRBJ2-1
V gene: TRBV5-1
CDR3 DNA: TGCGCCAGCAGCTTGACTAGCGGGAGCCCCAATGAGCAGTTCTTC
CDR3 protein: CASSLTSGSPNEQFF

D gene: TRBD2
clone size: many
J gene: TRBJ2-1
V gene: TRBV15
CDR3 DNA: TGTGCCACCAGCAGAGTACCCAGCGGGAGACAGTTCTTC
CDR3 protein: CATSRVPSGRQFF

D gene: NA
clone size: many
J gene: TRBJ2-7
V gene: TRBV5-4
CDR3 DNA: TGTGCCAGCAGCGCCGATTTTGGCCACGAGCAGTACTTC
CDR3 protein: CASSADFGHEQYF

D gene: TRBD2
clone size: NA
J gene: TRBJ2-1
V gene: TRBV7-2
CDR3 DNA: TGTGCCAGCAGCTTACTAGCGGGAGGACACAATGAGCAGTTCTTC
CDR3 protein: CASSLLAGGHNEQFF

D gene: NA
clone size: few
J gene: TRBJ1-1
V gene: TRBV7-9
CDR3 DNA: TGTGCCAGCAGCTTAGGGCGGGGGAAGGACACTGAAGCTTTCTTT
CDR3 protein: CASSLGRGKDTEAFF

D gene: TRBD2
clone size: many
J gene: TRBJ2-7
V gene: TRBV25-1
CDR3 DNA: TGTGCCAGCAGACGCTCAGGACTAGCGGGAGTTGGAGAGCAGTACTTC
CDR3 protein: CASRRSGLAGVGEQYF